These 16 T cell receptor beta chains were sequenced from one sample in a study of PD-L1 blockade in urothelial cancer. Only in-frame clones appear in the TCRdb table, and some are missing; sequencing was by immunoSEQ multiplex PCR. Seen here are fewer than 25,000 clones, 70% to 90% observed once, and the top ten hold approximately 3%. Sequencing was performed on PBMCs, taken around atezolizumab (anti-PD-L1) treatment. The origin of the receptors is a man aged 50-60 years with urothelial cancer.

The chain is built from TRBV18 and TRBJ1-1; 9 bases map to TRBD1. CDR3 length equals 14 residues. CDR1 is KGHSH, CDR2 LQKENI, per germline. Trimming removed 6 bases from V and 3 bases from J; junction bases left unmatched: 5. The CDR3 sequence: CASSPTGGDTEAFF. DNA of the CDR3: TGTGCCAGCTCTCCGACAGGGGGGGACACTGAAGCTTTCTTT.

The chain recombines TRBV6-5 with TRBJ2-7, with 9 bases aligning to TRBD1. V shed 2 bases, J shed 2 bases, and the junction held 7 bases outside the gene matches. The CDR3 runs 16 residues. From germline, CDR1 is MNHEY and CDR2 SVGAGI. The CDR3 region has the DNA TGTGCCAGCAGTTACGCGTTGGGACAGGGCCCCTACGAGCAGTACTTC. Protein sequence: CASSYALGQGPYEQYF.

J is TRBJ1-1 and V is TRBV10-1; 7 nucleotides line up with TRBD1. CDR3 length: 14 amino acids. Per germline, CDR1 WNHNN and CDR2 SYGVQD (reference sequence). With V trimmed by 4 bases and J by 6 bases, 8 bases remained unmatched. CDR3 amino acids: CASSAHPGTAEAFF. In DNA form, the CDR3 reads TGCGCCAGCAGTGCTCACCCAGGGACAGCTGAAGCTTTCTTT.

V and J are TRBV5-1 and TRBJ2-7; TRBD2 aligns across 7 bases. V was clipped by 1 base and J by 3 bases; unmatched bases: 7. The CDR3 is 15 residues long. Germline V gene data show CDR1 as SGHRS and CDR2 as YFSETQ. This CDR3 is CASSLLAGGSYEQYF. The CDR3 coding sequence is TGCGCCAGCAGCTTGCTGGCTGGCGGGAGCTACGAGCAGTACTTC.

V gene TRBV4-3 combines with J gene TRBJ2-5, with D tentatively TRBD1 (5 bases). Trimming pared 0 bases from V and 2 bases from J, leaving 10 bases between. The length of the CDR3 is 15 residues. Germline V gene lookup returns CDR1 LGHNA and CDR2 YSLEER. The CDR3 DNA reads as TGCGCCAGCAGCCAAGATCTAGGGGATCAAGAGACCCAGTACTTC. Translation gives CASSQDLGDQETQYF.

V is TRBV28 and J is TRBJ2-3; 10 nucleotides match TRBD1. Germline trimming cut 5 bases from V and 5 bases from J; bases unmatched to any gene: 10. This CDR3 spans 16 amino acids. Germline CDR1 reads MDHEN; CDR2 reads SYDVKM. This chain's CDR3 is CASSTGQGHAGDTQYF. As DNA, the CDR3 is TGTGCCAGCAGTACGGGACAGGGGCACGCCGGAGATACGCAGTATTTT.

This CDR3 is CASSPNGGYEQYF. DNA of the CDR3: TGCGCCAGCAGTCCGAACGGGGGCTACGAGCAGTACTTC. The J gene is TRBJ2-7, the V gene TRBV10-1; D perhaps matches TRBD2 (6 bases). Trimming took off 5 bases at V and 3 bases at J, with 11 bases between the two ends. Per germline, CDR1 WNHNN and CDR2 SYGVQD (reference sequence). The CDR3 has 13 amino acids.

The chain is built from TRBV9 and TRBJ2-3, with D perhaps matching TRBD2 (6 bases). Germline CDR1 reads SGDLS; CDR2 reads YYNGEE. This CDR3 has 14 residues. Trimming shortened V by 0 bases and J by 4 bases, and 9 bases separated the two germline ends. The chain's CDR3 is CASSVGDSSDTQYF. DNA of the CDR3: TGTGCCAGCAGCGTAGGGGACTCCTCAGATACGCAGTATTTT.

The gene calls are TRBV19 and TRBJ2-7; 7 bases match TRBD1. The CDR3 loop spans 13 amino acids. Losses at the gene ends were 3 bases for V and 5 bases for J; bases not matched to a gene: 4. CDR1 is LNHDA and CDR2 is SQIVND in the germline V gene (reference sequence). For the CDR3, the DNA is TGTGCCAGTAGTATCCTAGGGGGCAACGAGCAGTACTTC. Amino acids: CASSILGGNEQYF.

The CDR3 DNA follows: TGCAGCACACAAATGGTTGACAGGGGGGAAACCGGGGAGCTGTTTTTT. It yields the protein CSTQMVDRGETGELFF. The V call is TRBV29-1, the J call TRBJ2-2; 9 nucleotides align to TRBD1. The CDR3 sequence is 16 residues long. Germline V lookup: CDR1 SQVTM, CDR2 ANQGSEA. After removal of 8 bases from V and 5 bases from J, the junction contained 15 bases not matched to a gene.

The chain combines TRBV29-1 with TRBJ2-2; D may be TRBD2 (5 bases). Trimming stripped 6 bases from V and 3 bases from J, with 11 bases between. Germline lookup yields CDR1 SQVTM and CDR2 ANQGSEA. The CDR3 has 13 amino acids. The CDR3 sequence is CSVRGSDTGELFF. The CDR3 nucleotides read TGCAGCGTAAGAGGGAGCGACACCGGGGAGCTGTTTTTT.

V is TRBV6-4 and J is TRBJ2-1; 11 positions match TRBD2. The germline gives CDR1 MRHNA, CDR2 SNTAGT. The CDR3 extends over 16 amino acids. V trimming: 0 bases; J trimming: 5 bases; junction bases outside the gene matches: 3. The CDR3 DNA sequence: TGTGCCAGCAGTGACTCGATAGCGGGGGGGCACAATGAGCAGTTCTTC. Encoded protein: CASSDSIAGGHNEQFF.

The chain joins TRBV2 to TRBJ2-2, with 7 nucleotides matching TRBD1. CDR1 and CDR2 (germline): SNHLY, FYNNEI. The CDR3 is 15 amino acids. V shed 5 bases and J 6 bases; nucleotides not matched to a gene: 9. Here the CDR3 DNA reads TGTGCCAGCAGTACAACGGGACAGAGTTCCGGGGAGCTGTTTTTT. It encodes CASSTTGQSSGELFF.

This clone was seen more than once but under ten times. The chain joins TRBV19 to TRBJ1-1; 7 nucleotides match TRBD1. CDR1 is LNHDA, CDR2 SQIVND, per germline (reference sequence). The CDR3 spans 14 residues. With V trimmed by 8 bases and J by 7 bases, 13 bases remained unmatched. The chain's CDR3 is CASLDRTLHGEAFF. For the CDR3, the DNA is TGTGCCAGTTTGGACAGGACCCTACACGGTGAAGCTTTCTTT.

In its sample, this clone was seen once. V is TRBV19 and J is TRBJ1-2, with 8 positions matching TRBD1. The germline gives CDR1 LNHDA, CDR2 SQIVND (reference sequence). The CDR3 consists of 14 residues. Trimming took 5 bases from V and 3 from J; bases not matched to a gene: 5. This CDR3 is CASSDLDRDYGYTF. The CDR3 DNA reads TGTGCCAGTAGTGACCTGGACAGGGACTATGGCTACACCTTC.

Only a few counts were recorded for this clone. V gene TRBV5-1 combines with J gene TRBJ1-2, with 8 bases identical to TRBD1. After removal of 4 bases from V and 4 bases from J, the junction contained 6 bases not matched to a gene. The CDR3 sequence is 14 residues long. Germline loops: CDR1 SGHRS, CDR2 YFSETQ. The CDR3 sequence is CASSAGQEGYGYTF. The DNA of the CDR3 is TGCGCCAGCAGCGCGGGACAGGAGGGCTATGGCTACACCTTC.